Each of the 29 T cell receptor beta chains below was sequenced from the same sample in a study of shared clonotypes between healthy human individuals. The protocol was immunoSEQ multiplex PCR, while the TCRdb copy is restricted to in-frame clones and leaves out a portion. The table includes some 2 million clones, roughly 94% detected once. The source material was naive CD4+ T cells sorted from blood. The sample's subset: CD45RA+ positively selected. The receptors come from a man between 18 and 29 years old in good health.

This chain links TRBV5-1 with TRBJ2-2; the D gene is possibly TRBD1 (5 bases). The V gene lost 6 bases and the J gene lost 8 bases, with 20 bases spanning the gap. Germline CDR1 is SGHRS and CDR2 is YFSETQ. CDR3 length: 15 residues. CDR3 sequence: CASNLLDTPRGELFF. CDR3 in DNA: TGCGCCAGCAACCTCCTGGACACCCCTCGGGGGGAGCTGTTTTTT.

Notes on this clone: The same CDR3 can be traced to other DNA sequences in this sample. The rearrangement links TRBV18 to TRBJ1-4; D is ambiguous. CDR1 is KGHSH, CDR2 LQKENI, per germline. V shed 2 bases and J shed 5 bases, with 6 bases lying between them. CDR3 length equals 13 residues. The CDR3 DNA reads TGTGCCAGCTCACCAGGGGTGAATGAAAAACTGTTTTTT. This translates into CASSPGVNEKLFF.

The chain uses TRBV2 and TRBJ1-2; D call uncertain. The V and J ends lost 7 bases and 7 bases respectively, with 25 bases between them. Germline CDR1 reads SNHLY; CDR2 reads FYNNEI. CDR3 length: 16 residues. In DNA, the CDR3 is TGTGCCAGCATAGATCCCATGATAGGCAATTTTGGTGGCTACACCTTC. Protein: CASIDPMIGNFGGYTF.

The CDR3 sequence: CASSVSGIDGYTF. In DNA, the CDR3 is TGTGCCAGCAGTGTTTCAGGAATCGATGGCTACACCTTC. This chain connects TRBV2 to TRBJ1-2; D call uncertain. The CDR3 length is 13 residues. Germline V lookup: CDR1 SNHLY, CDR2 FYNNEI. The V end lost 4 bases, the J end lost 6 bases, and 12 bases lay between the germline ends.

The genes are TRBV6-1 and TRBJ2-2; 7 nucleotides match TRBD1. Unmatched junction bases numbered 7, after V lost 6 bases and J lost 6 bases. CDR1 is MNHNS and CDR2 is SASEGT in the germline V gene. CDR3 size: 14 residues. The CDR3: CASRRQGVPGELFF. The CDR3 coding sequence is TGTGCCAGCAGGAGACAGGGTGTCCCCGGGGAGCTGTTTTTT.

Note on this clone: Other DNA sequences in this sample translate to the same CDR3. This sequence joins TRBV9 and TRBJ2-5; 7 bases align to TRBD1. The trim removed 2 bases at V and 4 bases at J, leaving 5 bases unmatched. CDR1 SGDLS and CDR2 YYNGEE come from the germline V gene. CDR3 size: 14 residues. This chain's CDR3 is CASSVGAGGETQYF. The DNA for the CDR3 is TGTGCCAGCAGCGTCGGGGCAGGGGGAGAGACCCAGTACTTC. Full variable domain (missing parts from reference TRBV9 and TRBJ2-5): DSGVTQTPKHLITATGQRVTLRCSPRSGDLSVYWYQQSLDQGLQFLIQYYNGEERAKGNILERFSAQQFPDLHSELNLSSLELGDSALYFCASSVGAGGETQYFGPGTRLLVL.

V is TRBV6-6 and J is TRBJ2-5, with 8 bases aligning to TRBD1. The CDR3 has 14 amino acids. Trimming took 3 bases from V and 4 from J; bases not matched to a gene: 4. Per the germline V gene, CDR1 is MNHNY and CDR2 is SVGAGI (reference sequence). The CDR3 bases are TGTGCCAGCAGTTATTCAGGGGGCCGAGAGACCCAGTACTTC. This gives the protein CASSYSGGRETQYF.

In regard to this clone: A read error may be the cause here, since a much bigger clone is one base away. The sample holds other DNA sequences that translate to the same CDR3. The chain is built from TRBV7-2 and TRBJ1-6; 9 bases map to TRBD1. CDR1 SGHTA and CDR2 FQGNSA come from the germline V gene. V was pared by 1 base and J by 7 bases, with 5 bases of the junction left unmatched. The CDR3 covers 16 residues. The CDR3 region has the DNA TGTGCCAGCAGCTTAGGGTCGGACAGGGGAAATTCACCCCTCCACTTT. Translating gives CASSLGSDRGNSPLHF.

Comment on this clone: Within the sample, other DNA sequences also encode this same CDR3. This rearrangement joins TRBV10-3 to TRBJ1-2, with D unresolved. The CDR3 contains 12 residues. Germline CDR1 ENHRY, CDR2 SYGVKD. Trimming pared 2 bases from V and 7 bases from J, leaving 8 bases between. Here the CDR3 DNA reads TGTGCCATCAGTGAGGTCGAGGGTGGCTACACCTTC. Protein: CAISEVEGGYTF.

This chain links TRBV2 with TRBJ2-5, with D tentatively TRBD1 (6 bases). The CDR3 extends over 14 amino acids. Germline V gene data show CDR1 as SNHLY and CDR2 as FYNNEI. V was trimmed by 5 bases and J by 1 base, leaving 11 bases between them. The CDR3 spells CASSKWTAQETQYF. CDR3 DNA: TGTGCCAGCAGTAAATGGACAGCCCAAGAGACCCAGTACTTC.

The chain combines TRBV7-8 with TRBJ1-6; 8 bases match TRBD1. The CDR3 runs to 14 residues. V shed 6 bases, J shed 7 bases, and the junction held 5 bases outside the gene matches. Germline values: CDR1 SGHVS, CDR2 FQNEAQ. Here the CDR3 DNA reads TGTGCCAGCAGAGGACAGGGTCAAAATTCACCCCTCCACTTT. Amino acids: CASRGQGQNSPLHF.

The V call is TRBV7-2, the J call TRBJ1-1, with TRBD1 matching over 7 bases. J gave up 2 bases and V 0 bases, and 3 bases lay outside the gene matches. Germline V gene data show CDR1 as SGHTA and CDR2 as FQGNSA. The CDR3 is 15 amino acids. This CDR3 reads CASSLAGQVNTEAFF. Here the CDR3 DNA reads TGTGCCAGCAGCTTAGCCGGACAGGTCAACACTGAAGCTTTCTTT.

The gene calls are TRBV29-1 and TRBJ1-2; D might be TRBD1 (5 bases). V lost 2 bases and J lost 9, with 10 bases in between. Per germline, CDR1 SQVTM and CDR2 ANQGSEA. This CDR3 spans 11 amino acids. The DNA of the CDR3 is TGCAGCGTTGAATGGCAGGGCCGCTACACCTTC. It translates to CSVEWQGRYTF.

Here the CDR3 DNA reads TGTGCCAGCAGCTCTACTTCCGGTGGCACCGGGGAGCTGTTTTTT. Residues: CASSSTSGGTGELFF. This rearrangement joins TRBV9 to TRBJ2-2; D is undetermined. Trimming stripped 4 bases from V and 4 bases from J, with 14 bases between. There are 15 residues in the CDR3. CDR1 is SGDLS and CDR2 is YYNGEE in the germline V gene.

A note on this clone: The sample holds other DNA sequences that translate to the same CDR3. The chain joins TRBV30 to TRBJ1-2, with TRBD1 matching 7 bases. CDR3 length equals 12 residues. CDR1 is GTSNPN and CDR2 is SVGIG in the germline V gene (reference sequence). V shed 5 bases, J shed 8 bases, and the junction held 8 bases outside the gene matches. For the CDR3, the DNA is TGTGCCTGGTCCCGTCAGGGGGGGGGCTACACCTTC. This gives the protein CAWSRQGGGYTF.

Here the CDR3 reads CASSLMGQHQPQHF. For the CDR3, the DNA is TGTGCCAGCAGTTTAATGGGACAGCATCAGCCCCAGCATTTT. The gene calls are TRBV28 and TRBJ1-5, with 7 bases lining up with TRBD1. V shed 2 bases, J shed 5 bases, and the junction held 3 bases outside the gene matches. CDR3 length: 14 residues. Germline values: CDR1 MDHEN, CDR2 SYDVKM.

The V call is TRBV5-1, the J call TRBJ1-4; no reliable D call. The V end lost 0 bases, the J end lost 2 bases, and 14 bases lay between the germline ends. Germline loops: CDR1 SGHRS, CDR2 YFSETQ. This CDR3 region has 17 residues. For the CDR3, the DNA is TGCGCCAGCAGCTTGGGGAGGGCGCGAAGGACTAATGAAAAACTGTTTTTT. Protein product: CASSLGRARRTNEKLFF.

Notes on this clone: The sample holds other DNA sequences that translate to the same CDR3. The chain combines TRBV30 with TRBJ2-7; 12 bases are shared with TRBD1. Losses at the gene ends were 0 bases for V and 7 bases for J; bases not matched to a gene: 4. This CDR3 contains 14 residues. The germline CDR1 and CDR2 sequences are GTSNPN and SVGIG (reference sequence). CDR3 sequence: CAWSVGTGGDEQYF. The DNA of the CDR3 is TGTGCCTGGAGTGTAGGGACAGGGGGCGATGAGCAGTACTTC.

This chain links TRBV4-3 with TRBJ2-1; 13 nucleotides line up with TRBD2. The trim removed 3 bases at V and 8 bases at J, leaving 7 bases unmatched. Germline CDR1 is LGHNA and CDR2 is YSLEER. The CDR3 spans 16 residues. The CDR3 is CASSQQLAGGPHEQFF. In DNA, the CDR3 is TGCGCCAGCAGCCAGCAACTAGCGGGAGGGCCCCATGAGCAGTTCTTC.

This chain connects TRBV18 to TRBJ2-5, with D perhaps matching TRBD1 (6 bases). The CDR3 sequence is 17 residues long. Trimming pared 0 bases from V and 2 bases from J, leaving 16 bases between. Germline V lookup: CDR1 KGHSH, CDR2 LQKENI. In DNA form, the CDR3 reads TGTGCCAGCTCACCACCGTACCAGGGGTTTCGGCAAGAGACCCAGTACTTC. Amino acid sequence: CASSPPYQGFRQETQYF.

The V call is TRBV5-1, the J call TRBJ2-5; TRBD1 agrees at 10 bases. V gave up 0 bases and J gave up 4 bases; unmatched junction bases: 3. The CDR3 extends over 15 amino acids. The germline gives CDR1 SGHRS, CDR2 YFSETQ. CDR3 sequence: CASSLAGTGVETQYF. As DNA, the CDR3 is TGCGCCAGCAGCTTGGCCGGGACAGGGGTAGAGACCCAGTACTTC.

The gene calls are TRBV28 and TRBJ2-7; TRBD2 matches at 7 bases. The J segment lost 1 base and the V segment lost 3 bases, leaving 15 bases of the junction unmatched. Looked up from germline, CDR1 is MDHEN and CDR2 is SYDVKM. The CDR3 has 18 residues. The CDR3 region is CASSFFISGGRVSYEQYF. CDR3 nucleotides: TGTGCCAGCAGTTTTTTTATTTCCGGGGGGAGGGTTTCCTACGAGCAGTACTTC. Full variable domain (outside the CDR3, taken from reference TRBV28 and TRBJ2-7): DVKVTQSSRYLVKRTGEKVFLECVQDMDHENMFWYRQDPGLGLRLIYFSYDVKMKEKGDIPEGYSVSREKKERFSLILESASTNQTSMYLCASSFFISGGRVSYEQYFGPGTRLTVT.

The CDR3 is CAISGRRQETQYF. The CDR3 DNA reads TGTGCCATCAGTGGACGGCGGCAAGAGACCCAGTACTTC. V and J are TRBV10-3 and TRBJ2-5, with D uncertain. This CDR3 is built from 13 residues. Germline CDR1 is ENHRY and CDR2 is SYGVKD. Between the trimmed V and J ends, which lost 4 bases and 2 bases, there was a span of 8 bases.

As to this clone: Other DNA sequences from this sample encode an identical CDR3 as well. The rearrangement joins TRBV7-2 to TRBJ2-3; D not certain. The germline CDR1 and CDR2 sequences are SGHTA and FQGNSA. This CDR3 is built from 13 residues. Trimming stripped 5 bases from V and 2 bases from J, with 8 bases between. The CDR3 protein is CASSLGTTDTQYF. The CDR3 nucleotides read TGTGCCAGCAGCCTCGGAACCACAGATACGCAGTATTTT.

The chain uses TRBV7-2 and TRBJ2-7; tentatively, D is TRBD1 (7 bases). The CDR3 is made up of 14 amino acids. Trimming pared 1 base from V and 6 bases from J, leaving 13 bases between. The germline gives CDR1 SGHTA, CDR2 FQGNSA. The DNA for the CDR3 is TGTGCCAGCAGCTTAGAAAGACAGGGAGGCGAGCAGTACTTC. Translation gives CASSLERQGGEQYF. The whole variable domain, remainder taken from reference TRBV7-2 and TRBJ2-7, is GAGVSQSPSNKVTEKGKDVELRCDPISGHTALYWYRQSLGQGLEFLIYFQGNSAPDKSGLPSDRFSAERTGGSVSTLTIQRTQQEDSAVYLCASSLERQGGEQYFGPGTRLTVT.

This chain connects TRBV30 to TRBJ1-2; 7 bases match TRBD1. Germline CDR1 reads GTSNPN; CDR2 reads SVGIG (reference sequence). J lost 1 base, V lost 0 bases, and 2 bases had no gene match. This CDR3 spans 14 amino acids. The CDR3 spells CAWSVRGGNYGYTF. The DNA for the CDR3 is TGTGCCTGGAGTGTCAGGGGGGGTAACTATGGCTACACCTTC.

The chain combines TRBV6-4 with TRBJ1-6; D unclear. The CDR3 sequence is 13 residues long. Looked up from germline, CDR1 is MRHNA and CDR2 is SNTAGT. Trimming took 6 bases from V and 2 from J, leaving 5 bases between them. Here the CDR3 DNA reads TGTGCCAGCAGGGGTGCCTATAATTCACCCCTCCACTTT. Translated: CASRGAYNSPLHF.

The genes are TRBV10-2 and TRBJ1-4, with TRBD1 matching 9 bases. The CDR3 covers 15 residues. The V and J ends lost 8 bases and 5 bases, in that order; junction bases with no gene match: 9. Germline V CDR1 and CDR2: WSHSY, SAAADI. The chain's CDR3 is CASRDPGQGNEKLFF. The CDR3 DNA is TGCGCCAGCCGAGATCCGGGACAGGGAAATGAAAAACTGTTTTTT.

This rearrangement joins TRBV5-1 to TRBJ2-3; 7 bases fit TRBD2. J lost 0 bases, V lost 7 bases, and 2 bases had no gene match. The CDR3 consists of 13 residues. CDR1 is SGHRS and CDR2 is YFSETQ in the germline V gene. CDR3 DNA sequence: TGCGCCAGCCTAGCGGCTAGCACAGATACGCAGTATTTT. It yields the protein CASLAASTDTQYF.